This T cell receptor beta chain was sequenced for a study of breast tumors, draining lymph nodes, adjacent tissues. Axillary draining lymph nodes of breast cancer patients supplied the node samples. Study findings and constraints: Tumor TCR diversity was below lymph nodes but above nontumor tissue. Luminal-like breast cancer showed significantly higher tumor–nontumor repertoire similarity than basal-like. The data were judged consistent with most tumor T cells coming from lymph node and expanding in tumor. That most tumor T cells come from lymph nodes remained unproven.

Ten or more counts support this clonotype. Its antigen is as yet unknown. From the multiplex PCR reads, TCRdb called clonotypes with MiXCR, one entry per CDR3 protein. Among under 85,000 distinct CDR3 sequences listed, under 25% were seen once. The V and J ends lost 3 bases and 5 bases respectively, with 8 bases between them. From germline, CDR1 is DFQATT and CDR2 SNEGSKA (reference sequence). The CDR3 runs 12 residues. The J gene is TRBJ1-5, the V gene TRBV20-1; D is possibly TRBD1 (5 bases). The sequence derives from a female donor with breast cancer. Some clones in this sample may be carry-over from other donors' samples. Sequences were obtained from axillary lymph node tissue. The CDR3 here is CSASRDDQPQHF. The CDR3 coding sequence is TGCAGTGCTAGCAGGGACGATCAGCCCCAGCATTTT.